The 29 T cell receptor beta chains reported below all come from one sample, sequenced in a study of cytomegalovirus exposure and HLA in healthy donors. The PCR employed 60 Vbeta primers together with 13 Jbeta primers. The repertoire was sequenced with immunoSEQ multiplex PCR; TCRdb's copy has only in-frame clones and lacks some. The table lists 150,000 to 180,000 clones, less than 80% of them singletons. The sequencing sample was made of PBMCs. These receptors were taken from a man in his thirties or forties in good health and CMV-seronegative.

On this clone itself: One end of the junction varies from germline; a read error may be responsible. V is TRBV19 and J is TRBJ1-6, with 8 bases that match TRBD1. CDR1 and CDR2 from the germline V gene are LNHDA and SQIVND (reference sequence). The CDR3 runs 15 residues. CDR3 sequence reads: CASSRTGSGNSPLNF. The CDR3 DNA is TGTGCCAGTAGCCGGACAGGGAGTGGTAATTCACCCCTCAACTTT.

This clone showed up just once. The chain combines TRBV6-5 with TRBJ1-1; D perhaps matches TRBD1 (5 bases). Per the germline V gene, CDR1 is MNHEY and CDR2 is SVGAGI. V lost 6 bases to trimming and J lost 2 bases, with 16 bases between them. This CDR3 region has 15 residues. The CDR3, as DNA: TGTGCCAGCAGCACGCGAGGACAAGGAAACACTGAAGCTTTCTTT. Encoded protein: CASSTRGQGNTEAFF.

This chain connects TRBV7-9 to TRBJ2-7, with D possibly TRBD2 on 6 matching bases. From germline, CDR1 is SEHNR and CDR2 FQNEAQ (reference sequence). V dropped 5 bases and J dropped 3 bases, with 20 bases sitting between them. This CDR3 is built from 16 residues. The CDR3 spells CASSQPSGEAFYEQYF. The DNA of the CDR3 is TGTGCCAGCAGCCAGCCCTCGGGGGAGGCCTTCTACGAGCAGTACTTC. The variable domain in full, completed from reference TRBV7-9 and TRBJ2-7, reads DTGVSQNPRHKITKRGQNVTFRCDPISEHNRLYWYRQTLGQGPEFLTYFQNEAQLEKSRLLSDRFSAERPKGSFSTLEIQRTEQGDSAMYLCASSQPSGEAFYEQYFGPGTRLTVT.

Remarks on this clone: A read error may produce the germline difference seen at one junction end. The chain is built from TRBV7-6 and TRBJ2-6, with 9 bases that match TRBD1. Germline V CDR1 and CDR2: SGHVS, FNYEAQ. This CDR3 has 16 amino acids. The CDR3 DNA sequence: TGTGCCAGCAGCCCGACAGGGGGGGGTGGGGCCAACGTCCTGCCTTTC. Translated: CASSPTGGGGANVLPF.

A few counts support this clone. The rearrangement links TRBV5-1 to TRBJ1-1, with D uncertain. CDR3 length: 14 residues. The V gene's germline CDR1 is SGHRS and CDR2 YFSETQ. Trimming shortened V by 1 base and J by 1 base, and 8 bases separated the two germline ends. The chain's CDR3 is CASSLIGGNTEAFF. CDR3 in DNA: TGCGCCAGCAGCTTGATCGGAGGGAACACTGAAGCTTTCTTT.

The V call is TRBV28, the J call TRBJ1-4; weak D call: TRBD1 (6 bases). The V end was cut by 5 bases, the J end by 4 bases, with 14 bases between. Per germline, CDR1 MDHEN and CDR2 SYDVKM. The CDR3 is 15 residues long. The CDR3 coding sequence is TGTGCCAGCAGTCCCCCGGGAGGGGGTAATGAAAAACTGTTTTTT. Amino acids: CASSPPGGGNEKLFF.

The chain employs TRBV5-6 and TRBJ1-3; a possible D gene is TRBD1 (6 bases). This CDR3 has 15 residues. Germline values: CDR1 SGHDT, CDR2 YYEEEE. Between the trimmed V and J ends, which lost 4 bases and 1 base, there was a span of 12 bases. The CDR3 DNA sequence: TGTGCCAGCAGCCTAGGGACATTTTCTGGAAACACCATATATTTT. Protein sequence: CASSLGTFSGNTIYF.

This sequence joins TRBV6-6 and TRBJ1-4, with a possible D match to TRBD1 (6 bases). The CDR3 has 15 residues. From germline, CDR1 is MNHNY and CDR2 SVGAGI (reference sequence). Trimming stripped 5 bases from V and 5 bases from J, with 15 bases between. Here the CDR3 DNA reads TGTGCCAGCAGTGCCGCTACAGGGAGAAATGAAAAACTGTTTTTT. Protein product: CASSAATGRNEKLFF.

This clone has just a few counts. The genes are TRBV5-3 and TRBJ2-7; 7 bases map to TRBD1. TRBV5-3 is classed as an ORF, of uncertain function. CDR3 size: 18 residues. Trimming at V came to 1 base and at J to 0 bases, leaving 13 bases not matched to a gene. The CDR3 nucleotides read TGTGCCAGAAGCTTGACAAATAAACCAGGGGGAAGCTCCTACGAGCAGTACTTC. It yields the protein CARSLTNKPGGSSYEQYF.

This clone was recorded a few times. The chain employs TRBV19 and TRBJ1-1; D not resolved. This CDR3 has 12 residues. The V end lost 6 bases, the J end lost 5 bases, and 10 bases lay between the germline ends. Germline V gene data show CDR1 as LNHDA and CDR2 as SQIVND (reference sequence). In DNA, the CDR3 is TGTGCCAGTAGGGTTGGAGGGACTGAAGCTTTCTTT. It specifies CASRVGGTEAFF.

This chain links TRBV19 with TRBJ1-6, with a tentative D call TRBD1 (5 bases). With 7 bases removed from V and 0 bases from J, the gap between germline ends came to 10 bases. This CDR3 has 15 amino acids. Germline values: CDR1 LNHDA, CDR2 SQIVND (reference sequence). CDR3 loop: CASTRDSSYNSPLHF. DNA for the CDR3: TGTGCCAGTACCCGCGACAGCTCCTATAATTCACCCCTCCACTTT.

The chain employs TRBV7-6 and TRBJ2-7; 8 bases match TRBD1. V dropped 5 bases and J dropped 2; count of bases not matched to a gene: 8. Germline-derived CDR1 and CDR2 are SGHVS and FNYEAQ. The CDR3 totals 15 residues. The CDR3 sequence: CASSPGQGRAYEQYF. The CDR3 bases are TGTGCCAGCAGCCCTGGACAGGGCCGCGCCTACGAGCAGTACTTC.

CDR3 in DNA: TGTGCCTGGAGTGTATTACGAGCGACCCAGTACTTC. Translation gives CAWSVLRATQYF. V gene TRBV30 combines with J gene TRBJ2-5, with D uncertain. Germline V gene data show CDR1 as GTSNPN and CDR2 as SVGIG (reference sequence). V dropped 0 bases and J dropped 7 bases, with 9 bases sitting between them. The CDR3 consists of 12 residues.

This clone was observed a handful of times. The chain links TRBV28 to TRBJ1-5; D call uncertain. V dropped 7 bases and J dropped 4 bases, with 11 bases sitting between them. CDR1 MDHEN and CDR2 SYDVKM come from the germline V gene. This CDR3 has 13 residues. The CDR3 sequence: CASTGRKNQPQHF. The DNA for the CDR3 is TGTGCCAGCACGGGTCGCAAGAATCAGCCCCAGCATTTT.

J is TRBJ2-3 and V is TRBV2; no firm D call. CDR3 length: 13 residues. V lost 6 bases and J lost 3, with 10 bases in between. Germline assignment: CDR1 SNHLY and CDR2 FYNNEI. CDR3 in DNA: TGTGCCAGCAGCCCCGAGGTAACAGATACGCAGTATTTT. This translates into CASSPEVTDTQYF.

Only one count was recorded for this clone. This chain links TRBV13 with TRBJ2-7, with 13 positions matching TRBD2. V shed 5 bases, J shed 7 bases, and the junction held 8 bases outside the gene matches. The CDR3 has 15 amino acids. Per germline, CDR1 PRHDT and CDR2 FYEKMQ (reference sequence). The CDR3 loop reads CASSPRTSGGPEQYF. CDR3 bases: TGTGCCAGCAGCCCCAGGACTAGCGGGGGACCGGAGCAGTACTTC.

The chain joins TRBV5-4 to TRBJ2-7; the match to TRBD1 covers 7 bases. The germline gives CDR1 SGHNT, CDR2 YYREEE (reference sequence). Unmatched junction bases numbered 10, after V lost 4 bases and J lost 6 bases. CDR3 size: 14 residues. Here the CDR3 reads CASSVEGAQSEQYF. The CDR3 bases are TGTGCCAGCAGCGTCGAGGGGGCGCAGAGCGAGCAGTACTTC. Using reference TRBV5-4 and TRBJ2-7 for the parts outside the CDR3, the full variable domain is ETGVTQSPTHLIKTRGQQVTLRCSSQSGHNTVSWYQQALGQGPQFIFQYYREEENGRGNFPPRFSGLQFPNYSSELNVNALELDDSALYLCASSVEGAQSEQYFGPGTRLTVT.

As regards this clone: One junction end disagrees with the germline gene, perhaps due to a read error. The CDR3 is CACGAAGNSPLNF. CDR3 DNA: TGTGCCTGTGGGGCGGCAGGGAATTCACCCCTCAACTTT. V and J are TRBV19 and TRBJ1-6; D might be TRBD1 (5 bases). From germline, CDR1 is LNHDA and CDR2 SQIVND (reference sequence). The CDR3 has 13 amino acids.

The chain recombines TRBV5-6 with TRBJ1-2; the D gene is possibly TRBD1 (5 bases). V was clipped by 0 bases and J by 5 bases, with 8 bases between them. The germline V gene has CDR1 SGHDT and CDR2 YYEEEE. CDR3 length: 13 amino acids. CDR3 region: CASSLGRGYGYTF. For the CDR3, the DNA is TGTGCCAGCAGCTTGGGTAGGGGTTATGGCTACACCTTC.

V and J are TRBV7-9 and TRBJ2-5, with D maybe TRBD1 (5 bases). V lost 6 bases, J lost 1 base, and 15 bases lay in between. Per the germline V gene, CDR1 is SEHNR and CDR2 is FQNEAQ (reference sequence). CDR3 length equals 15 residues. The DNA for the CDR3 is TGTGCCAGCAGGCTTGTCGGACACATCCAAGAGACCCAGTACTTC. Its translation is CASRLVGHIQETQYF.

The chain combines TRBV11-3 with TRBJ2-1; D unresolved. The CDR3 is 14 residues long. Trimming took 1 base from V and 3 from J, leaving 7 bases between them. Germline values: CDR1 SGHNT, CDR2 YENEEA. Here the CDR3 DNA reads TGTGCCAGCAGCTTAGGGTACAGCTACAATGAGCAGTTCTTC. It yields the protein CASSLGYSYNEQFF.

The chain has TRBV6-1 and TRBJ2-1; D is unresolved. The CDR3 loop spans 14 amino acids. CDR1 is MNHNS and CDR2 is SASEGT in the germline V gene. The V end lost 8 bases, the J end lost 10 bases, and 21 bases lay between the germline ends. CDR3 in DNA: TGTGCCAGCGCCGAGACTCCCCAGCGACGCGAGCAGTTCTTC. Residues: CASAETPQRREQFF.

The V gene is TRBV27, the J gene TRBJ2-2; D gene ambiguous. Germline V gives CDR1 MNHEY, CDR2 SMNVEV (reference sequence). The CDR3 is 13 amino acids. V gave up 3 bases and J gave up 4 bases, with 6 bases separating them. The CDR3 DNA follows: TGTGCCAGCAGTTTGTTGGCCACCGGGGAGCTGTTTTTT. It yields the protein CASSLLATGELFF.

The chain uses TRBV9 and TRBJ1-2; perhaps TRBD1 as D (5 bases). V was pared by 0 bases and J by 7 bases, with 16 bases between. The CDR3 spans 15 residues. Germline V CDR1 and CDR2: SGDLS, YYNGEE. CDR3 bases: TGTGCCAGCAGCGTAGATCAGGGCGCTGTGGGTGGCTACACCTTC. Its protein product is CASSVDQGAVGGYTF.

This clone was found a few times. In the same sample, other DNA sequences code for this CDR3. V gene TRBV6-6 combines with J gene TRBJ1-2, with 11 bases aligning to TRBD1. The germline CDR1 and CDR2 sequences are MNHNY and SVGAGI (reference sequence). The ends lost 2 bases at V and 4 bases at J; junction bases unmatched: 3. The CDR3 sequence is 15 residues long. The CDR3 spells CASSYGGTGGYGYTF. In nucleotides, the CDR3 is TGTGCCAGCAGTTACGGCGGGACAGGGGGCTATGGCTACACCTTC.

The chain has TRBV5-4 and TRBJ2-5; D is perhaps TRBD2 (5 bases). The CDR3 runs 15 residues. The V gene's germline CDR1 is SGHNT and CDR2 YYREEE (reference sequence). The germline V and J ends were trimmed by 6 bases and 1 base, with 16 bases remaining between them. The CDR3 sequence: CASIQDRDLQETQYF. For the CDR3, the DNA is TGTGCCAGCATCCAGGATCGGGATCTCCAAGAGACCCAGTACTTC.

The chain uses TRBV27 and TRBJ2-6; the match to TRBD1 covers 8 bases. Germline-derived CDR1 and CDR2 are MNHEY and SMNVEV (reference sequence). CDR3 length equals 17 residues. With V trimmed by 4 bases and J by 4 bases, 9 bases remained unmatched. Here the CDR3 DNA reads TGTGCCAGCAGTTCTCCGCGACAGGGGTCCGGGGCCAACGTCCTGACTTTC. Amino acid sequence: CASSSPRQGSGANVLTF. The full variable domain, completed using reference TRBV27 and TRBJ2-6, is EAQVTQNPRYLITVTGKKLTVTCSQNMNHEYMSWYRQDPGLGLRQIYYSMNVEVTDKGDVPEGYKVSRKEKRNFPLILESPSPNQTSLYFCASSSPRQGSGANVLTFGAGSRLTVL.

This clone was detected a few times. The chain employs TRBV5-1 and TRBJ2-7; D possibly corresponds to TRBD1 (5 bases). CDR1 and CDR2 (germline): SGHRS, YFSETQ. Trimming removed 4 bases at V and 3 bases at J, with 14 bases between. CDR3 length equals 14 residues. CDR3: CASSPAIGDYEQYF. The CDR3, as DNA: TGCGCCAGCAGCCCGGCGATAGGGGACTACGAGCAGTACTTC. The whole variable domain, remainder taken from reference TRBV5-1 and TRBJ2-7, is KAGVTQTPRYLIKTRGQQVTLSCSPISGHRSVSWYQQTPGQGLQFLFEYFSETQRNKGNFPGRFSGRQFSNSRSEMNVSTLELGDSALYLCASSPAIGDYEQYFGPGTRLTVT.

The V and J genes are TRBV19 and TRBJ2-4; D unclear. V gave up 1 base and J gave up 0 bases, with 10 bases separating them. CDR3 length: 16 residues. Germline V CDR1 and CDR2: LNHDA, SQIVND (reference sequence). The CDR3 protein is CASSIGQRLAKNIQYF. CDR3 coding DNA: TGTGCCAGTAGTATAGGCCAGAGGTTAGCCAAAAACATTCAGTACTTC.